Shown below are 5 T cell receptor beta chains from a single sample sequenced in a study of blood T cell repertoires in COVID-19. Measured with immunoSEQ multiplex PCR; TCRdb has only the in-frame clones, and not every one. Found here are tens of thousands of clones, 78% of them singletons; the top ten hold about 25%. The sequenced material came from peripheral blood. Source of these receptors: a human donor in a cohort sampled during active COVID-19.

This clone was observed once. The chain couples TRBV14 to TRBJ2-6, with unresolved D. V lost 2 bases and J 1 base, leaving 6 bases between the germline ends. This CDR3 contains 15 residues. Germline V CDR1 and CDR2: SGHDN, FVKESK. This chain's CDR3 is CASSQFLSGANVLTF. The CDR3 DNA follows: TGTGCCAGCAGCCAATTCCTATCTGGGGCCAACGTCCTGACTTTC.

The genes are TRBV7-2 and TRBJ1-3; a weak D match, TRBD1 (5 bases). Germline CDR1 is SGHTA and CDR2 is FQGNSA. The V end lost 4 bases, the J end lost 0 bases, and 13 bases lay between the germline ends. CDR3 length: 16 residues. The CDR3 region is CASSSFGAYSGNTIYF. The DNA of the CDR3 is TGTGCCAGCAGCTCTTTTGGGGCGTACTCTGGAAACACCATATATTTT.

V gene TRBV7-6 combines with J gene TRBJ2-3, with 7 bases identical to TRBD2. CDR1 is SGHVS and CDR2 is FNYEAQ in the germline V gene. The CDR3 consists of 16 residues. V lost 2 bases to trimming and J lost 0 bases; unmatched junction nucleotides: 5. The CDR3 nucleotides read TGTGCCAGCAGCTTATCCAGCGGGACTAGCACAGATACGCAGTATTTT. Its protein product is CASSLSSGTSTDTQYF.

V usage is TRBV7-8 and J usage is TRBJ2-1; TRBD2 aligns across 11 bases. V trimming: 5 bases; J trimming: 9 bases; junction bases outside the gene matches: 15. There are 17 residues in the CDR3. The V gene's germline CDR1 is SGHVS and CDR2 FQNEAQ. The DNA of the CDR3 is TGTGCCAGCAGCCGAGGGCCCTTACTAGCGGGAGTTAGTGAGCAGTTCTTC. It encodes CASSRGPLLAGVSEQFF. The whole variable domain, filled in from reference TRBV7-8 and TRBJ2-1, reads GAGVSQSPRYKVAKRGQDVALRCDPISGHVSLFWYQQALGQGPEFLTYFQNEAQLDKSGLPSDRFFAERPEGSVSTLKIQRTQQEDSAVYLCASSRGPLLAGVSEQFFGPGTRLTVL.

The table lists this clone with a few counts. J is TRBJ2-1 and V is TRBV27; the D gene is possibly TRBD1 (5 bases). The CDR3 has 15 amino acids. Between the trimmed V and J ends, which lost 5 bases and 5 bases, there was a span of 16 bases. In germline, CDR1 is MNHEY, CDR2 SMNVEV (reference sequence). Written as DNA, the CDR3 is TGTGCCAGCAGTCTCGGGCAGGGAAGGAACAATGAGCAGTTCTTC. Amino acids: CASSLGQGRNNEQFF.